A selection of T cell receptor beta chains follows, all from one sample in a study of response to subunit inactivated influenza vaccine. TCRdb fed the RT-PCR reads into MiXCR, producing one record per CDR3 protein. The data contain about 150,000 distinct CDR3 sequences, around 10% of them seen just once; the ten biggest clones take up under 40%. Sequenced here: CD8+ T cells sorted from PBMCs, sampled roughly 24 months after vaccination. The receptors originated from a man between 50 and 69 years old who received an inactivated influenza vaccine. CDR3s include the opening cysteine and the closing phenylalanine or tryptophan. Each record gives: V gene, J gene, clone size, D gene, CDR3 protein, CDR3 DNA. D genes are given only for firm matches. The size of a clone is reported for some rows only, either as once, few or many, or as a class for expanded clones.

v_gene: TRBV27; j_gene: TRBJ1-1; abundance: many; d_gene: TRBD1; CDR3aa: CASHDRGWNTEAFF; CDR3nt: TGTGCCAGCCATGACAGGGGGTGGAACACTGAAGCTTTCTTT
v_gene: TRBV11-2; j_gene: TRBJ1-2; abundance: few; d_gene: TRBD1; CDR3aa: CASSLALRQGTAGLNYGYTF; CDR3nt: TGTGCCAGCAGCTTAGCTCTCCGACAGGGGACGGCTGGTTTGAACTATGGCTACACCTTC
v_gene: TRBV4-2; j_gene: TRBJ2-6; abundance: many; d_gene: -; CDR3aa: CASSQDLGTAGANVLTF; CDR3nt: TGTGCCAGCAGCCAAGATCTCGGGACTGCTGGGGCCAACGTCCTGACTTTC
v_gene: TRBV28; j_gene: TRBJ2-7; abundance: -; d_gene: -; CDR3aa: CASSLEPEAYYEQYF; CDR3nt: TGTGCCAGCAGTTTAGAACCCGAGGCCTACTACGAGCAGTACTTC
v_gene: TRBV29-1; j_gene: TRBJ2-2; abundance: few; d_gene: -; CDR3aa: CSVFTGELFF; CDR3nt: TGCAGCGTTTTCACCGGGGAGCTGTTTTTT
v_gene: TRBV20-1; j_gene: TRBJ1-5; abundance: -; d_gene: -; CDR3aa: CSALAPFRPQHF; CDR3nt: TGCAGTGCGTTGGCCCCTTTCCGGCCCCAGCATTTT
v_gene: TRBV28; j_gene: TRBJ2-3; abundance: few; d_gene: -; CDR3aa: CASSSPSRESTDTQYF; CDR3nt: TGTGCCAGCAGTTCCCCTAGCCGGGAAAGCACAGATACGCAGTATTTT
v_gene: TRBV12-3/TRBV12-4; j_gene: TRBJ2-5; abundance: -; d_gene: -; CDR3aa: CASSFEFGGIGETQYF; CDR3nt: TGTGCCAGCAGTTTCGAGTTTGGGGGGATAGGAGAGACCCAGTACTTC
v_gene: TRBV4-3; j_gene: TRBJ2-4; abundance: -; d_gene: TRBD1; CDR3aa: CASSQDQGQGGNIQYF; CDR3nt: TGCGCCAGCAGCCAAGACCAAGGACAGGGAGGAAACATTCAGTACTTC
v_gene: TRBV4-1; j_gene: TRBJ2-2; abundance: many; d_gene: TRBD2; CDR3aa: CASSTTSGLTHTGELFF; CDR3nt: TGCGCCAGCAGCACGACTAGCGGGCTAACGCACACCGGGGAGCTGTTTTTT
v_gene: TRBV4-2; j_gene: TRBJ2-7; abundance: few; d_gene: TRBD2; CDR3aa: CASSQAPSGMVGYEQYF; CDR3nt: TGTGCCAGCAGCCAAGCTCCTAGCGGGATGGTCGGCTACGAGCAGTACTTC
v_gene: TRBV7-6; j_gene: TRBJ2-7; abundance: few; d_gene: -; CDR3aa: CASSLASNYEQYF; CDR3nt: TGTGCCAGCAGCTTAGCGAGTAACTACGAGCAGTACTTC
v_gene: TRBV28; j_gene: TRBJ1-1; abundance: -; d_gene: -; CDR3aa: CASSPRTENTEAFF; CDR3nt: TGTGCCAGCAGTCCGCGGACAGAGAACACTGAAGCTTTCTTT
v_gene: TRBV3-1; j_gene: TRBJ2-1; abundance: few; d_gene: TRBD2; CDR3aa: CASSQDPSGPYNEQFF; CDR3nt: TGTGCCAGCAGCCAAGATCCTAGCGGGCCTTACAATGAGCAGTTCTTC
v_gene: TRBV21-1; j_gene: TRBJ1-3; abundance: few; d_gene: -; CDR3aa: CASSTQGAPSGNTIYF; CDR3nt: TGTGCCAGCAGCACACAGGGGGCGCCGTCTGGAAACACCATATATTTT
v_gene: TRBV12-3/TRBV12-4; j_gene: TRBJ2-1; abundance: few; d_gene: -; CDR3aa: CASSLRPGGDEQFF; CDR3nt: TGTGCCAGCAGTTTGCGGCCAGGCGGGGATGAGCAGTTCTTC
v_gene: TRBV7-3; j_gene: TRBJ2-7; abundance: few; d_gene: -; CDR3aa: CASSLSQGPSYEQYF; CDR3nt: TGTGCCAGCAGCTTATCTCAGGGGCCCTCCTACGAGCAGTACTTC
v_gene: TRBV4-3; j_gene: TRBJ2-7; abundance: -; d_gene: -; CDR3aa: CASSQSRGTGAYEQYF; CDR3nt: TGCGCCAGCAGCCAATCACGCGGGACGGGAGCCTACGAGCAGTACTTC
v_gene: TRBV28; j_gene: TRBJ2-2; abundance: -; d_gene: -; CDR3aa: CASSLVRPAGELFF; CDR3nt: TGTGCCAGCAGTCTCGTACGACCAGCCGGGGAGCTGTTTTTT
v_gene: TRBV28; j_gene: TRBJ1-5; abundance: few; d_gene: -; CDR3aa: CASSLRTFNQPQHF; CDR3nt: TGTGCCAGCAGTTTACGTACTTTTAATCAGCCCCAGCATTTT
v_gene: TRBV20-1; j_gene: TRBJ2-1; abundance: few; d_gene: TRBD2; CDR3aa: CSARSLAELSSYNEQFF; CDR3nt: TGCAGTGCTAGATCACTAGCGGAGCTCAGCTCCTACAATGAGCAGTTCTTC
v_gene: TRBV7-9; j_gene: TRBJ1-1; abundance: few; d_gene: -; CDR3aa: CASSLEVVAFF; CDR3nt: TGTGCCAGCAGCTTAGAGGTTGTAGCTTTCTTT
v_gene: TRBV5-1; j_gene: TRBJ2-7; abundance: few; d_gene: -; CDR3aa: CASSFNGGIEQYF; CDR3nt: TGCGCCAGCAGCTTCAATGGGGGGATCGAGCAGTACTTC
v_gene: TRBV5-4; j_gene: TRBJ2-7; abundance: -; d_gene: -; CDR3aa: CASSPLTGTEQYF; CDR3nt: TGTGCCAGCAGCCCATTAACAGGGACCGAGCAGTACTTC
v_gene: TRBV5-6; j_gene: TRBJ2-7; abundance: few; d_gene: TRBD2; CDR3aa: CASSLGLARHEQYF; CDR3nt: TGTGCCAGCAGCCTGGGACTAGCTCGACACGAGCAGTACTTC
v_gene: TRBV29-1; j_gene: TRBJ2-3; abundance: many; d_gene: -; CDR3aa: CSVEGGASATDTQYF; CDR3nt: TGCAGCGTTGAAGGGGGGGCGTCGGCCACAGATACGCAGTATTTT
v_gene: TRBV27; j_gene: TRBJ2-2; abundance: many; d_gene: -; CDR3aa: CASSVQGRAGELFF; CDR3nt: TGTGCCAGCAGTGTACAGGGTAGGGCCGGGGAGCTGTTTTTT
v_gene: TRBV10-3; j_gene: TRBJ2-5; abundance: few; d_gene: TRBD2; CDR3aa: CAISPGLAGAVRETQYF; CDR3nt: TGTGCCATCAGCCCGGGACTAGCGGGGGCCGTTAGGGAGACCCAGTACTTC
v_gene: TRBV9; j_gene: TRBJ2-1; abundance: many; d_gene: TRBD2; CDR3aa: CASSGPSGRAPSNEQFF; CDR3nt: TGTGCCAGCAGCGGCCCTAGCGGGAGGGCCCCAAGCAATGAGCAGTTCTTC
v_gene: TRBV7-6; j_gene: TRBJ1-5; abundance: many; d_gene: TRBD1; CDR3aa: CASSPGTGDQPQHF; CDR3nt: TGTGCCAGCAGCCCTGGGACAGGGGATCAGCCCCAGCATTTT
v_gene: TRBV6-2/TRBV6-3; j_gene: TRBJ2-3; abundance: -; d_gene: -; CDR3aa: CASSYGSGGTDTQYF; CDR3nt: TGTGCCAGCAGTTACGGTAGCGGAGGTACAGATACGCAGTATTTT
v_gene: TRBV29-1; j_gene: TRBJ1-1; abundance: few; d_gene: -; CDR3aa: CSVDTGMNTEAFF; CDR3nt: TGCAGCGTTGATACGGGCATGAACACTGAAGCTTTCTTT